These 8 T cell receptor beta chains share one sample of origin, sequenced in a study of Graves' ophthalmopathy and Graves' hyperthyroidism. From RNA, the CDR3 regions of TCR beta chains were amplified and sequenced. Second-round multiplex PCR followed a first-round RT-PCR using HTBI primers. TCRdb reprocessed the multiplex PCR reads with MiXCR, giving one entry per CDR3 protein. The repertoire holds a few hundred thousand distinct CDR3 sequences, with roughly 17% as singletons. The specimen was peripheral blood. These receptors originate from an adult woman with stable Graves' hyperthyroidism.

This sequence joins TRBV15 and TRBJ1-1, with D hard to call. The CDR3 is 14 amino acids. CDR1 LNHNV and CDR2 YYDKDF come from the germline V gene (reference sequence). Trimming took off 4 bases at V and 1 base at J, with 10 bases between the two ends. The CDR3 DNA sequence: TGTGCCACCAGCACGGACCGCGGGAACACTGAAGCTTTCTTT. Translated, it gives CATSTDRGNTEAFF.

This clonotype appeared a few times. V and J are TRBV27 and TRBJ1-1, with TRBD1 identical over 7 bases. The CDR3 extends over 14 amino acids. CDR1 is MNHEY, CDR2 SMNVEV, per germline (reference sequence). V shed 6 bases, J shed 3 bases, and the junction held 7 bases outside the gene matches. CDR3 in DNA: TGTGCCAGCAGACCAGCAGGGGGTCACACTGAAGCTTTCTTT. Residues: CASRPAGGHTEAFF.

This chain links TRBV24-1 with TRBJ2-2; tentative D call: TRBD2 (5 bases). This CDR3 has 15 residues. V was pared by 4 bases and J by 1 base, with 9 bases between. The germline V gene encodes CDR1 KGHDR and CDR2 SFDVKD. The CDR3 DNA reads as TGTGCCACCAGTGACCCGGACTGGAACACCGGGGAGCTGTTTTTT. Translating gives CATSDPDWNTGELFF.

J is TRBJ1-2 and V is TRBV2; possibly TRBD1 for D (6 bases). The CDR3 sequence is 14 residues long. Looked up from germline, CDR1 is SNHLY and CDR2 is FYNNEI. Trimming shortened V by 2 bases and J by 3 bases, and 10 bases separated the two germline ends. CDR3 nucleotide sequence: TGTGCCAGCAGTGAAAGGTCAGGGGACTATGGCTACACCTTC. Its protein product is CASSERSGDYGYTF.

This clonotype was seen ten or more times. CDR3 DNA sequence: TGTGCCAGCAGTGGGGACAGTGCCTATGGCTACACCTTC. Protein product: CASSGDSAYGYTF. The rearrangement joins TRBV2 to TRBJ1-2, with 7 nucleotides matching TRBD1. The junction had 3 bases not matched to a gene; V was cut back by 4 bases and J by 4 bases. Germline loops: CDR1 SNHLY, CDR2 FYNNEI. The CDR3 totals 13 residues.

This clonotype was seen at least ten times. The genes are TRBV12-5 and TRBJ1-5, with D perhaps TRBD1 (5 bases). The CDR3 has 17 amino acids. V dropped 7 bases and J dropped 0 bases, with 19 bases sitting between them. Per the germline V gene, CDR1 is LGHNT and CDR2 is FRNRAP. CDR3 region: CASATSWGLYSNQPQHF. CDR3 DNA sequence: TGTGCTAGTGCCACTAGTTGGGGACTGTATAGCAATCAGCCCCAGCATTTT.

The count of this clonotype is one. The rearrangement links TRBV6-2 or TRBV6-3 to TRBJ2-4; 14 bases line up with TRBD2. This CDR3 is 17 amino acids long. Germline V gene sequence: CDR1 MNHEY, CDR2 SVGEGT. V shed 6 bases and J 8 bases; nucleotides not matched to a gene: 12. Here the CDR3 reads CASSSTTGTSGRDIQYF. The CDR3 DNA sequence: TGTGCCAGCAGCTCAACAACCGGGACTAGCGGGAGAGACATTCAGTACTTC.

The V gene is TRBV12-3 or TRBV12-4, the J gene TRBJ1-6, with D perhaps TRBD1 (5 bases). The CDR3 runs 14 residues. With 6 bases removed from V and 10 bases from J, the gap between germline ends came to 16 bases. In nucleotides, the CDR3 is TGTGCCAGCAGCCCGACGGACAACGGCTCACCCCTCCACTTT. Its protein product is CASSPTDNGSPLHF.